Shown below are 20 T cell receptor beta chains from a single sample sequenced in a study of cytomegalovirus exposure and HLA in healthy donors. Clones were sequenced by immunoSEQ multiplex PCR, and TCRdb holds only the in-frame ones, with some missing. Of 90,000 to 120,000 clones listed, approximately 85% are singletons. The sequencing input was PBMCs. These TCRs come from a woman between 18 and 29 years old in good health and CMV-seronegative.

V is TRBV29-1 and J is TRBJ1-3, with no clear D. CDR1 and CDR2 (germline): SQVTM, ANQGSEA. This CDR3 comprises 15 residues. Trimming cost V 1 base and J 0 bases, with 10 bases left between them. The CDR3 reads CSVEGGENSGNTIYF. In DNA, the CDR3 is TGCAGCGTTGAAGGCGGGGAGAACTCTGGAAACACCATATATTTT.

The rearrangement joins TRBV28 to TRBJ1-2; no reliable D call. V lost 5 bases and J lost 8, with 12 bases in between. The CDR3 consists of 12 residues. Germline V gene sequence: CDR1 MDHEN, CDR2 SYDVKM. This chain's CDR3 is CASSLPLLGYTF. The CDR3 coding sequence is TGTGCCAGCAGTCTGCCTCTACTCGGCTACACCTTC.

The chain employs TRBV4-1 and TRBJ2-1; a possible D gene is TRBD1 (6 bases). The CDR3 extends over 15 amino acids. V lost 3 bases and J lost 0, with 9 bases in between. Germline V gene data show CDR1 as MGHRA and CDR2 as YSYEKL. The CDR3 spells CASSQGAASYNEQFF. CDR3 bases: TGCGCCAGCAGCCAGGGGGCCGCCTCCTACAATGAGCAGTTCTTC.

The rearrangement links TRBV5-1 to TRBJ2-7; D possibly corresponds to TRBD2 (6 bases). The V end was cut by 2 bases, the J end by 6 bases, with 18 bases between. Germline V gives CDR1 SGHRS, CDR2 YFSETQ. This CDR3 has 15 residues. As DNA, the CDR3 is TGCGCCAGCAGCTTAGACGGCGGGGTTCCTGGCGAGCAGTACTTC. This encodes CASSLDGGVPGEQYF.

The V and J genes are TRBV9 and TRBJ2-7, with a weak D call TRBD1 (5 bases). Trimming took 2 bases from V and 3 from J, leaving 9 bases between them. CDR1 and CDR2 (germline): SGDLS, YYNGEE. The CDR3 length is 13 residues. The CDR3 region is CASSVEGVYEQYF. CDR3 coding DNA: TGTGCCAGCAGCGTGGAAGGGGTCTACGAGCAGTACTTC.

This clone was counted once. The chain couples TRBV27 to TRBJ1-5; D remains ambiguous. The germline gives CDR1 MNHEY, CDR2 SMNVEV (reference sequence). The CDR3 length is 13 residues. V lost 6 bases to trimming and J lost 0 bases, with 6 bases between them. CDR3 nucleotides: TGTGCCAGCAGCCCGTATAGCAATCAGCCCCAGCATTTT. This encodes CASSPYSNQPQHF.

In its sample, this clone was seen a few times. This rearrangement joins TRBV2 to TRBJ1-1, with D possibly matching TRBD1 (5 bases). The CDR3 totals 12 residues. Trimming removed 2 bases at V and 4 bases at J, with 5 bases between. Germline V gives CDR1 SNHLY, CDR2 FYNNEI. The chain's CDR3 is CASSEQGTEAFF. CDR3 nucleotide sequence: TGTGCCAGCAGTGAACAGGGCACTGAAGCTTTCTTT.

This chain links TRBV4-1 with TRBJ1-2; TRBD1 matches at 7 bases. This CDR3 comprises 15 residues. CDR1 is MGHRA, CDR2 YSYEKL, per germline. J lost 6 bases, V lost 8 bases, and 15 bases had no gene match. The CDR3 spells CASRPRGPNQDGYTF. The CDR3 coding sequence is TGCGCCAGCCGTCCGAGGGGGCCTAATCAGGATGGCTACACCTTC.

The chain combines TRBV20-1 with TRBJ2-5; the D gene is possibly TRBD2 (6 bases). The CDR3 contains 11 residues. Germline lookup yields CDR1 DFQATT and CDR2 SNEGSKA (reference sequence). CDR3 sequence: CSLPLAETQYF. DNA for the CDR3: TGCAGCCTACCCCTAGCGGAGACCCAGTACTTC.

The chain recombines TRBV14 with TRBJ2-7; no reliable D call. CDR3 length: 14 amino acids. Trimming removed 4 bases from V and 0 bases from J, with 10 bases in between. CDR1 is SGHDN, CDR2 FVKESK, per germline. This CDR3 reads CASSPARSSYEQYF. DNA for the CDR3: TGTGCCAGCAGCCCCGCACGTAGCTCCTACGAGCAGTACTTC.

The gene calls are TRBV9 and TRBJ2-1; maybe TRBD2 (6 bases). Germline CDR1 is SGDLS and CDR2 is YYNGEE. Deletions cut 3 bases from V and 4 bases from J, with 11 bases between. The CDR3 runs 14 residues. In DNA form, the CDR3 reads TGTGCCAGCAGCGGGGCTAGCGATTACAATGAGCAGTTCTTC. Translation: CASSGASDYNEQFF.

The chain links TRBV10-3 to TRBJ2-3; 7 bases align to TRBD2. Trimming cost V 2 bases and J 8 bases; bases outside gene matches: 13. CDR1 ENHRY and CDR2 SYGVKD come from the germline V gene. The CDR3 is made up of 16 amino acids. The CDR3 here is CAISEAYWSGVRTQYF. The CDR3, as DNA: TGTGCCATCAGTGAGGCCTACTGGAGCGGGGTTCGTACGCAGTATTTT.

V and J are TRBV28 and TRBJ2-7; 8 positions match TRBD1. The CDR3 consists of 15 residues. Germline loops: CDR1 MDHEN, CDR2 SYDVKM. With 5 bases clipped from V and 3 bases from J, the junction kept 9 bases outside the gene matches. CDR3 protein: CASSGNGQGVYEQYF. CDR3 nucleotides: TGTGCCAGCAGTGGAAACGGACAGGGAGTCTACGAGCAGTACTTC.

The chain employs TRBV13 and TRBJ2-1; 9 bases agree with TRBD1. This CDR3 has 16 residues. The germline V gene has CDR1 PRHDT and CDR2 FYEKMQ (reference sequence). After removal of 5 bases from V and 8 bases from J, the junction contained 13 bases not matched to a gene. The CDR3 sequence is CASSPRGGQGLYEQFF. CDR3 in DNA: TGTGCCAGCAGCCCGAGGGGGGGACAGGGTCTCTATGAGCAGTTCTTC.

This clone was found a few times. CDR3 sequence reads: CASSYSQGWEQFF. Here the CDR3 DNA reads TGTGCCAGCAGTTACTCTCAGGGATGGGAGCAGTTCTTC. The V call is TRBV6-5, the J call TRBJ2-1; D is perhaps TRBD1 (5 bases). The length of the CDR3 is 13 residues. Between the trimmed V and J ends, which lost 0 bases and 10 bases, there was a span of 10 bases. Per the germline V gene, CDR1 is MNHEY and CDR2 is SVGAGI.

The chain is built from TRBV7-3 and TRBJ1-1; 7 bases fit TRBD1. Germline-derived CDR1 and CDR2 are SGHTA and FQGTGA. V lost 3 bases to trimming and J lost 5 bases; unmatched junction nucleotides: 3. The CDR3 covers 13 residues. CDR3 protein: CASSLTGQTEAFF. For the CDR3, the DNA is TGTGCCAGCAGCTTGACAGGGCAGACTGAAGCTTTCTTT.

This clone was detected a few times. The chain joins TRBV27 to TRBJ1-5, with a weak D call TRBD1 (5 bases). CDR3 size: 13 residues. The V and J ends lost 3 bases and 3 bases respectively, with 6 bases between them. Germline V lookup: CDR1 MNHEY, CDR2 SMNVEV (reference sequence). The CDR3 here is CASSFGANQPQHF. The DNA of the CDR3 is TGTGCCAGCAGTTTTGGGGCCAATCAGCCCCAGCATTTT.

The J gene is TRBJ2-2, the V gene TRBV27; D remains ambiguous. Germline V gene sequence: CDR1 MNHEY, CDR2 SMNVEV (reference sequence). There are 13 residues in the CDR3. The V end lost 5 bases, the J end lost 4 bases, and 8 bases lay between the germline ends. CDR3 loop: CASSPAVTGELFF. The CDR3 DNA follows: TGTGCCAGCAGTCCGGCGGTCACCGGGGAGCTGTTTTTT.

This chain joins TRBV2 and TRBJ2-6; 7 bases fit TRBD1. This CDR3 spans 15 amino acids. Germline CDR1 reads SNHLY; CDR2 reads FYNNEI. The V and J ends lost 7 bases and 0 bases, in that order; junction bases with no gene match: 3. CDR3 sequence: CASTGQPSGANVLTF. As DNA, the CDR3 is TGTGCCAGCACGGGACAGCCCTCTGGGGCCAACGTCCTGACTTTC. Together with reference TRBV2 and TRBJ2-6, the CDR3 gives the full variable domain: EPEVTQTPSHQVTQMGQEVILRCVPISNHLYFYWYRQILGQKVEFLVSFYNNEISEKSEIFDDQFSVERPDGSNFTLKIRSTKLEDSAMYFCASTGQPSGANVLTFGAGSRLTVL.

The chain carries TRBV6-1 and TRBJ1-1; D might be TRBD1 (5 bases). The CDR3 extends over 13 amino acids. Germline V gene sequence: CDR1 MNHNS, CDR2 SASEGT. V lost 6 bases and J lost 1, with 9 bases in between. The DNA for the CDR3 is TGTGCCAGCAGGCGGGACCCGAACACTGAAGCTTTCTTT. It codes for CASRRDPNTEAFF.